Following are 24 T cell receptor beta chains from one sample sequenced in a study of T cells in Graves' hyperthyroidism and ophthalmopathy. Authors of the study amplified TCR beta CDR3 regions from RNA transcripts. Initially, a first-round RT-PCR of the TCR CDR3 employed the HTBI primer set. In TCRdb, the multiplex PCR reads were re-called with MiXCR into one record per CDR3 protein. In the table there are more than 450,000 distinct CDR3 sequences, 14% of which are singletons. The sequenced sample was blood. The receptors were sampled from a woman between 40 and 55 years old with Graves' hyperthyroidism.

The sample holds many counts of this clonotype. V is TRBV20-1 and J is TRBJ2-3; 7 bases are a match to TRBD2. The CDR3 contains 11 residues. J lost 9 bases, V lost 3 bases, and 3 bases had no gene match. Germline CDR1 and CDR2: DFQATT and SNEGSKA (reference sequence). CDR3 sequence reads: CSARAGVTQYF. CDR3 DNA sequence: TGCAGTGCTAGGGCGGGAGTCACGCAGTATTTT.

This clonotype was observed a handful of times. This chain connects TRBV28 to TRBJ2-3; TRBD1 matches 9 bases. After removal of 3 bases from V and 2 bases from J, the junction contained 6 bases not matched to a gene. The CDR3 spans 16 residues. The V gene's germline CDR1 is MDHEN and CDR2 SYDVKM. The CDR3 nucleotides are TGTGCCAGCAGTTTCGGGGGACAGGGCAACACAGATACGCAGTATTTT. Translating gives CASSFGGQGNTDTQYF. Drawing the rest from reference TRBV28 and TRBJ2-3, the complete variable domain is DVKVTQSSRYLVKRTGEKVFLECVQDMDHENMFWYRQDPGLGLRLIYFSYDVKMKEKGDIPEGYSVSREKKERFSLILESASTNQTSMYLCASSFGGQGNTDTQYFGPGTRLTVL.

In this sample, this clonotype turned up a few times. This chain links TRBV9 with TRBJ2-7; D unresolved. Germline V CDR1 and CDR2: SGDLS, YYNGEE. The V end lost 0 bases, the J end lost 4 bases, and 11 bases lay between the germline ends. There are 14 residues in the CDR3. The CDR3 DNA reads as TGTGCCAGCAGCGTAGGCGGAGACCCGTACGAGCAGTACTTC. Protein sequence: CASSVGGDPYEQYF.

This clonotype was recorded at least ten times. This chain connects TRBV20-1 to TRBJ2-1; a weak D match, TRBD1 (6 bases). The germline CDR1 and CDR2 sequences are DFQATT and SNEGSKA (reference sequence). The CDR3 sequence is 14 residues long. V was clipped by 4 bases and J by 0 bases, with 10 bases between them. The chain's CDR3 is CSAIQGSSYNEQFF. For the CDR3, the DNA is TGCAGTGCTATACAGGGTAGCTCCTACAATGAGCAGTTCTTC.

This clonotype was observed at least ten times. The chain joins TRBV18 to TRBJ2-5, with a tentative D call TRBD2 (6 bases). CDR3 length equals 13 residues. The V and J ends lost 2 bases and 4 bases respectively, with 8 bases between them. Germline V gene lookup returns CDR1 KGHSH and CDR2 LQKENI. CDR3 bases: TGTGCCAGCTCACCATCAGCGGGAGAGACCCAGTACTTC. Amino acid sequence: CASSPSAGETQYF.

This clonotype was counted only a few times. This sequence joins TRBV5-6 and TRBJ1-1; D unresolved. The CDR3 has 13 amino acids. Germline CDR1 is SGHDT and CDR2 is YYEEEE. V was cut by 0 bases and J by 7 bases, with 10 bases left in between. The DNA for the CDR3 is TGTGCCAGCAGCTTGGTTGAAACGGATGAAGCTTTCTTT. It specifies CASSLVETDEAFF.

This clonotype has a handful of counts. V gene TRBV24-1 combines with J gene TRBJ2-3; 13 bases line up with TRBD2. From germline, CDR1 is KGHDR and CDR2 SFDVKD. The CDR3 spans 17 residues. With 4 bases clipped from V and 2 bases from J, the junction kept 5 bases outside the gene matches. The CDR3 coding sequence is TGTGCCACCAGTGACTGGACTAGCGGGAGCAACACAGATACGCAGTATTTT. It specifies CATSDWTSGSNTDTQYF.

As DNA, the CDR3 is TGCGCCAGCAGCTTCCGGCAGGGTGGAACTAATGAAAAACTGTTTTTT. Its protein is CASSFRQGGTNEKLFF. V usage is TRBV5-1 and J usage is TRBJ1-4; D possibly corresponds to TRBD1 (5 bases). V was cut by 2 bases and J by 1 base, with 12 bases left in between. The CDR3 runs to 16 residues. Germline V lookup: CDR1 SGHRS, CDR2 YFSETQ.

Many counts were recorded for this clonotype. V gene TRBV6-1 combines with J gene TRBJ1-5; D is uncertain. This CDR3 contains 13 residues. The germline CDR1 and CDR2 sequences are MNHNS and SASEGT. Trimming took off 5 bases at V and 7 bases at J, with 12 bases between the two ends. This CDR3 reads CASSTGMGQPQHF. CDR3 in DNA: TGTGCCAGCAGTACGGGAATGGGACAGCCCCAGCATTTT.

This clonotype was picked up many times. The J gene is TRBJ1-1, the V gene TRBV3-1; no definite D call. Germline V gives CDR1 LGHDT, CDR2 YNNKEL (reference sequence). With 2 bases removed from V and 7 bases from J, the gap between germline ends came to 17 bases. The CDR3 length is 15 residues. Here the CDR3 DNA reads TGTGCCAGCAGCCAAAAAGGTGTAAGGGCCAATGAAGCTTTCTTT. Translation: CASSQKGVRANEAFF.

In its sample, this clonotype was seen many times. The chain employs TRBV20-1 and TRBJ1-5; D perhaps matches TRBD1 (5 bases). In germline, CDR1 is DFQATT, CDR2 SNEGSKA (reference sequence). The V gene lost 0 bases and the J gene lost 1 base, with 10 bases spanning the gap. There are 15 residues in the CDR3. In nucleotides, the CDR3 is TGCAGTGCTAGAGATGGGACTGAGAGCAATCAGCCCCAGCATTTT. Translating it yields CSARDGTESNQPQHF.

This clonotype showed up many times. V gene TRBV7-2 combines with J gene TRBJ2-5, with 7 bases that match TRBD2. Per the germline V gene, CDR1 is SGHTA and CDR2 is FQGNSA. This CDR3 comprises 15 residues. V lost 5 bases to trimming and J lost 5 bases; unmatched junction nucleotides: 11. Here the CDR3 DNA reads TGTGCCAGCAGCCCTCAGGCGGGAGTCGGTGAGACCCAGTACTTC. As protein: CASSPQAGVGETQYF.

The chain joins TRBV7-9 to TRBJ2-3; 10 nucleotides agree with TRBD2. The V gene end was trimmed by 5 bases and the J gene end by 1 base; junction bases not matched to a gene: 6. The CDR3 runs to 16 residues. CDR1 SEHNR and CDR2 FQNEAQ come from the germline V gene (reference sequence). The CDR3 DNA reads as TGTGCCAGCAGCCCACGAGGACTAGCGGGCACAGATACGCAGTATTTT. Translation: CASSPRGLAGTDTQYF.

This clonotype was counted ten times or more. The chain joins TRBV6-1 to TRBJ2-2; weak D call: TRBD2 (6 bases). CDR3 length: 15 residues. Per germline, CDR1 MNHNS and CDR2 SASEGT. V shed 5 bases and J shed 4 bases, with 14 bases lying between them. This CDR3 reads CASSKGLSSTGELFF. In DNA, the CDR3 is TGTGCCAGCAGTAAGGGACTGTCTTCCACCGGGGAGCTGTTTTTT.

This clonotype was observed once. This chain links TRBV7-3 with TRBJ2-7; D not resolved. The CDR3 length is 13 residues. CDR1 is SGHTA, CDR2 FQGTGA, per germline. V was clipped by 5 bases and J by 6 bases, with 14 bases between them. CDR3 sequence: CASSEADLSEQYF. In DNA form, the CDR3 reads TGTGCCAGCAGCGAGGCCGACTTGAGCGAGCAGTACTTC.

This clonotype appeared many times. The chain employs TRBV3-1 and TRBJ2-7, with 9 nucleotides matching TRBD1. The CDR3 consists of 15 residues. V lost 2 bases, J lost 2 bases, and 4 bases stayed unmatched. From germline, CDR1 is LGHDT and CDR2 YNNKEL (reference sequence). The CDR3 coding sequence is TGTGCCAGCAGCCAACCCGGGACAGGGACCTACGAGCAGTACTTC. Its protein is CASSQPGTGTYEQYF.

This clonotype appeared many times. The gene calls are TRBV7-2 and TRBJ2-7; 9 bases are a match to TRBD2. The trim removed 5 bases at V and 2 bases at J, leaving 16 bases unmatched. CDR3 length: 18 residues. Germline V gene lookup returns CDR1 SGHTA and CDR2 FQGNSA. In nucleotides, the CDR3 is TGTGCCAGCAGCCGCCCCCTGGGGGCCAGCGGGGGGACCTACGAGCAGTACTTC. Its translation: CASSRPLGASGGTYEQYF.

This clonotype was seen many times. For the CDR3, the DNA is TGTGCCAGCAGCCAAGAATACACAGGGTCACGGACTGAAGCTTTCTTT. Its protein product is CASSQEYTGSRTEAFF. The V call is TRBV3-1, the J call TRBJ1-1; D possibly corresponds to TRBD1 (6 bases). The germline V gene has CDR1 LGHDT and CDR2 YNNKEL (reference sequence). The CDR3 runs to 16 residues. Trimming removed 0 bases from V and 5 bases from J, with 16 bases in between.

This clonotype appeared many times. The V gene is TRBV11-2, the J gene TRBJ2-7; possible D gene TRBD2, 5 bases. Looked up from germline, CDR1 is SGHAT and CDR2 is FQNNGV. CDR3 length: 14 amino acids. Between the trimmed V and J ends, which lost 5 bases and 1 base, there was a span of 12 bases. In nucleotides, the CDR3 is TGTGCCAGCAGCCCCTTTCAGCGGTCCTACGAGCAGTACTTC. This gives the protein CASSPFQRSYEQYF. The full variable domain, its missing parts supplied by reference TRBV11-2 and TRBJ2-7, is EAGVAQSPRYKIIEKRQSVAFWCNPISGHATLYWYQQILGQGPKLLIQFQNNGVVDDSQLPKDRFSAERLKGVDSTLKIQPAKLEDSAVYLCASSPFQRSYEQYFGPGTRLTVT.

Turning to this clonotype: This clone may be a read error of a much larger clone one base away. CDR3 sequence: CASSFGGRPTDMQYF. The CDR3, as DNA: TGTGCCAGCAGCTTTGGCGGGAGGCCCACAGATATGCAGTATTTT. This chain joins TRBV13 and TRBJ2-3, with 8 nucleotides matching TRBD2. The CDR3 is 15 amino acids. Germline-derived CDR1 and CDR2 are PRHDT and FYEKMQ (reference sequence).

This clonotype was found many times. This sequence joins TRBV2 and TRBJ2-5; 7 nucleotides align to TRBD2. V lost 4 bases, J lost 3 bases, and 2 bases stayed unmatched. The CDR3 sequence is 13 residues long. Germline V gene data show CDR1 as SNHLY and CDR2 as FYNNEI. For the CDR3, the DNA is TGTGCCAGCAGTGTGACTAGCAAAGAGACCCAGTACTTC. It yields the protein CASSVTSKETQYF.

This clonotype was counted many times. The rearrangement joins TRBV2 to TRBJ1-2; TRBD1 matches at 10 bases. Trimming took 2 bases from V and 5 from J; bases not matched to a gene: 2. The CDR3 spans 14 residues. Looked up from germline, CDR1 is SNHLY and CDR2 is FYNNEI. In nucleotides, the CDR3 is TGTGCCAGCAGTGAACAGGGACAGGGGTATGGCTACACCTTC. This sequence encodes CASSEQGQGYGYTF.

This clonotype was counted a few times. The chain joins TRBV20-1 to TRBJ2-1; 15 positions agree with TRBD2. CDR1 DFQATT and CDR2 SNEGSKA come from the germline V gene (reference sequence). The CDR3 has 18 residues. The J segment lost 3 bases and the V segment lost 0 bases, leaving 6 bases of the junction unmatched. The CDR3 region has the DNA TGCAGTGCTAGAGAGGGACTAGCGGGAGGAGGGCTCTACAATGAGCAGTTCTTC. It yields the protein CSAREGLAGGGLYNEQFF.

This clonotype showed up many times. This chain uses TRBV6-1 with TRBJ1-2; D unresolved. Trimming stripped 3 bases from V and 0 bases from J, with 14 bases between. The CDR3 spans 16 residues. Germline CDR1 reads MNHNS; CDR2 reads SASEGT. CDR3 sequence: CASSDRTDPSNYGYTF. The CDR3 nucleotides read TGTGCCAGCAGTGACCGGACGGACCCTTCTAACTATGGCTACACCTTC.